These T cell receptor beta chains were read from a single sample in a study of blood T cell repertoires in COVID-19. Sequencing was performed with immunoSEQ multiplex PCR; in TCRdb, only in-frame clones are kept and a portion is missing. The sample records a few hundred thousand clones, less than 90% being singletons. The material sequenced was PBMCs or T cells enriched from blood (not recorded which). The receptor source for this set is a woman in her twenties or thirties who had recovered from COVID-19. The CDR3 runs from the conserved cysteine through the conserved F or W. The D gene is left open where the match is weak. Rows give clone size only sometimes, using once, few, many, or a class for an expanded clone.

J gene	V gene	clone size	D gene	CDR3 protein	CDR3 DNA
TRBJ1-1	TRBV5-1	.	.	CASSLYGVKNTEAFF	TGCGCCAGCAGCTTGTACGGGGTCAAGAACACTGAAGCTTTCTTT
TRBJ2-7	TRBV4-1	.	TRBD1	CASSQDPGQGLYEQYF	TGCGCCAGCAGCCAAGACCCGGGACAGGGGTTATACGAGCAGTACTTC
TRBJ2-7	TRBV7-9	.	.	CASSLATVAYEQYF	TGTGCCAGCAGCTTAGCAACAGTGGCTTACGAGCAGTACTTC
TRBJ2-3	TRBV6-5	.	.	CASSYVGPPGGDTQYF	TGTGCCAGCAGTTACGTCGGCCCCCCCGGGGGAGATACGCAGTATTTT
TRBJ2-2	TRBV7-9	.	TRBD1	CASSLAKQGAPVTGELFF	TGTGCCAGCAGCTTAGCCAAACAGGGGGCGCCTGTAACCGGGGAGCTGTTTTTT
TRBJ2-7	TRBV13	.	.	CASSLRAYEQYF	TGTGCCAGCAGCCTGAGGGCCTACGAGCAGTACTTC
TRBJ2-3	TRBV6-5	once	TRBD2	CASSYSGLAADTQYF	TGTGCCAGCAGTTACTCGGGACTAGCGGCAGATACGCAGTATTTT
TRBJ2-1	TRBV3-1/TRBV3-2	.	.	CASSHYREQQFF	TGTGCCAGCAGCCATTACCGAGAACAGCAGTTCTTC
TRBJ1-5	TRBV4-1	many	.	CASSHFQGISQPQHF	TGCGCCAGCAGCCACTTTCAGGGGATTAGTCAGCCCCAGCATTTT
TRBJ2-2	TRBV6-1	many	TRBD2	CASSEWGGRSGKGELFF	TGTGCCAGCAGTGAATGGGGCGGGAGGTCCGGTAAAGGGGAGCTGTTTTTT
TRBJ1-2	TRBV2	.	TRBD1	CASSSTGGYGYTF	TGTGCCAGCAGTTCAACAGGGGGCTATGGCTACACCTTC
TRBJ2-2	TRBV5-1	.	TRBD1	CASSWTGAMNTGELFF	TGCGCCAGCAGTTGGACAGGGGCGATGAACACCGGGGAGCTGTTTTTT
TRBJ2-1	TRBV5-1	.	TRBD1	CASSLVWAGGTYNEQFF	TGCGCCAGCAGCTTGGTGTGGGCAGGGGGCACCTACAATGAGCAGTTCTTC
TRBJ2-3	TRBV5-1	.	TRBD2	CASSLGAGGTDTQYF	TGCGCCAGCAGCTTGGGAGCGGGAGGGACAGATACGCAGTATTTT
TRBJ1-3	TRBV9	.	.	CASSPRTGNTIYF	TGTGCCAGCAGCCCTAGGACTGGAAACACCATATATTTT
TRBJ2-7	TRBV5-6	.	TRBD1	CASSPTGGNDEQYF	TGTGCCAGCAGCCCGACAGGGGGCAACGACGAGCAGTACTTC
TRBJ1-2	TRBV5-6	once	TRBD1	CASSLGDSLYGYTF	TGTGCCAGCAGCCTTGGGGACAGTCTCTATGGCTACACCTTC
TRBJ2-7	TRBV4-2	.	.	CASSQGAGDTYEQYF	TGTGCCAGCAGCCAAGGGGCAGGGGACACCTACGAGCAGTACTTC
TRBJ2-7	TRBV28	.	TRBD2	CASTTSGRAYEQYF	TGTGCCAGCACTACTAGCGGGAGGGCCTACGAGCAGTACTTC
TRBJ1-1	TRBV2	.	.	CASTAGVATEAFF	TGTGCCAGCACGGCAGGGGTAGCGACTGAAGCTTTCTTT
TRBJ1-1	TRBV25-1	.	.	CASSGGTEAFF	TGTGCCAGCAGTGGAGGGACTGAAGCTTTCTTT
TRBJ1-1	TRBV5-1	.	TRBD1	CASSFLTGGDTEAFF	TGCGCCAGCAGCTTCCTGACAGGGGGGGACACTGAAGCTTTCTTT
TRBJ1-1	TRBV5-1	.	TRBD1	CASSFGQEGRAFF	TGCGCCAGCAGCTTCGGACAGGAAGGGCGCGCTTTCTTT
TRBJ2-2	TRBV18	.	.	CASSPLRRGASTGELFF	TGTGCCAGCTCACCCCTCAGGAGGGGAGCGAGCACCGGGGAGCTGTTTTTT
TRBJ2-7	TRBV5-8	.	TRBD1	CASSPGGIGSYEQYF	TGTGCCAGCAGCCCAGGGGGCATCGGGTCCTACGAGCAGTACTTC
TRBJ2-5	TRBV15	.	.	CATSRPGRETQYF	TGTGCCACCAGCAGACCGGGTCGGGAGACCCAGTACTTC
TRBJ2-7	TRBV5-1	.	.	CASSPELGGPSYEQYF	TGCGCCAGCAGCCCGGAGTTGGGGGGGCCCTCCTACGAGCAGTACTTC
TRBJ2-5	TRBV5-1	.	TRBD2	CASSLGRLAGDHGETQYF	TGCGCCAGCAGCTTGGGACGGCTAGCGGGAGATCATGGGGAGACCCAGTACTTC
TRBJ2-1	TRBV18	.	TRBD2	CASSPASGSDNEQFF	TGTGCCAGCTCGCCCGCTAGCGGGAGCGACAATGAGCAGTTCTTC
TRBJ2-2	TRBV12-5	.	.	CASGFAVYQDTGELFF	TGTGCTAGTGGTTTCGCGGTTTACCAAGACACCGGGGAGCTGTTTTTT
TRBJ1-3	TRBV4-1	.	TRBD1	CASSQGQSSGNTIYF	TGCGCCAGCAGCCAGGGACAGAGTTCCGGAAACACCATATATTTT
TRBJ2-6	TRBV19	.	TRBD1	CASSIDRAGANVLTF	TGTGCCAGTAGTATTGACAGGGCTGGGGCCAACGTCCTGACTTTC
TRBJ2-5	TRBV23-1	.	.	CASSQPGIVQETQYF	TGCGCCAGCAGTCAACCCGGGATTGTGCAAGAGACCCAGTACTTC
TRBJ1-2	TRBV19	.	TRBD1	CASSGRQGGYGYTF	TGTGCCAGTAGTGGACGACAGGGCGGCTATGGCTACACCTTC
TRBJ2-7	TRBV14	once	.	CASSQDPGSSYEQYF	TGTGCCAGCAGCCAAGACCCGGGGTCTTCCTACGAGCAGTACTTC
TRBJ1-1	TRBV5-1	.	TRBD1	CASSLGQGRTEAFF	TGCGCCAGCAGCTTGGGACAGGGGAGGACTGAAGCTTTCTTT
TRBJ2-1	TRBV20-1	.	.	CSASDQRRHNEQFF	TGCAGTGCTAGTGACCAGAGGAGACACAATGAGCAGTTCTTC
TRBJ2-7	TRBV4-2	.	TRBD2	CASSQDLAGGRIHEQYF	TGTGCCAGCAGCCAAGATCTAGCGGGAGGGCGGATCCACGAGCAGTACTTC
TRBJ2-7	TRBV6-2/TRBV6-3	.	TRBD2	CASSYWRGGDEQYF	TGTGCCAGCAGTTACTGGCGGGGGGGAGACGAGCAGTACTTC
TRBJ2-1	TRBV15	few	TRBD2	CATSRDAAGGYNEQFF	TGTGCCACCAGCAGAGATGCAGCGGGGGGCTACAATGAGCAGTTCTTC
TRBJ2-3	TRBV24-1	.	TRBD2	CATSGGGAWSDTQYF	TGTGCCACCAGTGGCGGGGGGGCTTGGTCAGATACGCAGTATTTT
TRBJ1-4	TRBV28	few	.	CASSLPGTTNEKLFF	TGTGCCAGTTCCCTCCCCGGGACAACAAATGAAAAACTGTTTTTT
TRBJ2-1	TRBV5-6	.	.	CASSWRDGYYNEQFF	TGTGCCAGCAGCTGGCGGGACGGTTACTACAATGAGCAGTTCTTC
TRBJ2-1	TRBV27	.	TRBD1	CASSFWTGAHEQFF	TGTGCCAGCAGTTTCTGGACAGGGGCCCATGAGCAGTTCTTC
TRBJ1-1	TRBV19	.	.	CASSLGRENTEAFF	TGTGCCAGTAGTTTGGGGCGGGAGAACACTGAAGCTTTCTTT
TRBJ2-1	TRBV2	.	TRBD2	CASNYGGARTNEQFF	TGTGCCAGCAACTACGGGGGGGCTAGGACTAATGAGCAGTTCTTC
TRBJ1-1	TRBV18	.	.	CASSPSQVNTEAFF	TGTGCCAGCTCACCATCTCAGGTGAACACTGAAGCTTTCTTT
TRBJ1-1	TRBV10-2	.	.	CASSAGTRAFF	TGCGCCAGCAGTGCGGGGACAAGGGCTTTCTTT
TRBJ2-2	TRBV28	.	.	CASQDKNTGELFF	TGTGCCAGCCAAGACAAGAACACCGGGGAGCTGTTTTTT
TRBJ1-1	TRBV27	.	TRBD1	CASSPRTGNTEAFF	TGTGCCAGCAGTCCCCGGACAGGGAACACTGAAGCTTTCTTT